A single T cell receptor beta chain is shown here with its context. There are 19 residues in the CDR3. The germline CDR1 and CDR2 sequences are SGHVS and FQNEAQ. Trimming removed 5 bases from V and 2 bases from J; junction bases left unmatched: 11. Libraries were prepared by immunoSEQ multiplex PCR; TCRdb keeps only in-frame clonotypes and omits some of them. The data show 90,000 to 120,000 clones, 80% to 95% seen once. The data stem from a study of OX40 agonist ivuxolimab in advanced cancers. This receptor was taken from an adult with an advanced solid tumor such as melanoma, head and neck, liver or kidney cancer. This chain uses TRBV7-8 with TRBJ2-6, with 11 bases lining up with TRBD1. Sequencing was performed on CD4+ or CD8+ T cells sorted from blood, taken in a trial of the OX40 agonist ivuxolimab. CDR3 sequence: CASSPTRTGGFTGANVLTF. In DNA, the CDR3 is TGTGCCAGCAGCCCAACAAGGACAGGGGGCTTCACTGGGGCCAACGTCCTGACTTTC.